What follows are 15 T cell receptor beta chains derived from one specimen sequenced in a study of CD8+ T cells in alopecia areata. The study sorted pooled cutaneous lymph node cells by CD4, CD8alpha, NKG2D, NKG2ACE and other markers. Extracted RNA was reverse transcribed into cDNA, the sequencing template. Profiled with immunoSEQ multiplex PCR; TCRdb holds only in-frame clones, not every one. Recorded here are about 9,100 clones, none singletons. The sequenced sample was CD8+ T cells sorted from a lymph node. These receptors came from a C3H/HeJ mouse with alopecia areata. For this mouse line, the MHC haplotype is H2-k.

This clone has only a few counts. All gene names here are mouse names. Sequencing ends 4 residues short of the CDR3 end; the germline J gene provides the rest. The chain links TRBV5 to TRBJ1-1; 10 bases line up with TRBD1. Per the germline V gene, CDR1 is LGHNA and CDR2 is YNLKQL (reference sequence). The CDR3 is 14 amino acids. V dropped 8 bases and J dropped 3; count of bases not matched to a gene: 6. Here the CDR3 reads CASGSGTGDTEVFF. CDR3 DNA (partial): TGTGCCAGCGGCTCCGGGACAGGGGACACA.

This clone was observed many times. Germline and genes: mouse. The sequenced part of the CDR3 DNA is TGTGCCAGCAGGAACAGGGCT. It is translated as CASRNRA. The CDR3 in its entirety is CASRNRAEQFF. The chain uses TRBV13-1 and TRBJ2-1; perhaps TRBD1 as D (5 bases). The CDR3 end is not reached by the read, which stops 4 residues before it; the germline J gene fills it in. The CDR3 loop spans 11 amino acids. CDR1 is NSHNY, CDR2 SYGAGN, per germline.

This clone was detected only a few times. Here the gene names and germline are mouse. The read comes to an end 4 residues before the CDR3 does, leaving the germline J gene to fill in the end. Other nucleotide sequences in the sample specify the same CDR3. The V call is TRBV31, the J call TRBJ2-2; 7 nucleotides align to TRBD1. The germline V gene encodes CDR1 GKSSPN and CDR2 SITVG. The CDR3 length is 15 residues. V was pared by 3 bases and J by 0 bases, with 4 bases of the junction left unmatched. CDR3 bases read: TGTGCCTGGAGCGGGACAGCGGCAAACACCGGG. It codes for CAWSGTAANTG. The whole CDR3 region reads CAWSGTAANTGQLYF.

A word on this clone: Here the gene names and germline are mouse. The read stops 4 residues short of the end of the CDR3; the missing end is completed from the germline J gene. This chain joins TRBV1 and TRBJ2-1; the match to TRBD1 covers 7 bases. The CDR3 runs to 14 residues. The germline CDR1 and CDR2 sequences are NSQYPW and LRSPGD (reference sequence). The junction had 6 bases not matched to a gene; V was cut back by 4 bases and J by 6 bases. CDR3 sequence: CTCSGTGFFAEQFF. The sequenced part of the CDR3 DNA is TGCACCTGCAGTGGGACAGGTTTTTTTGCT. Looking up the rest from reference TRBV1 and TRBJ2-1 gives the full variable domain: VTLLEQNPRWRLVPRGQAVNLRCILKNSQYPWMSWYQQDLQKQLQWLFTLRSPGDKEVKSLPGADYLATRVTDTELRLQVANMSQGRTLYCTCSGTGFFAEQFFGPGTRLTVL.

This clone was found many times. Genes and germline are mouse. The observed sequence ends 4 residues before the CDR3 terminus, with the missing tail filled in from the germline J gene. J is TRBJ2-3 and V is TRBV19; 11 nucleotides agree with TRBD2. The CDR3 extends over 15 amino acids. The germline V gene encodes CDR1 FNHDT and CDR2 SITEND (reference sequence). Trimming removed 4 bases from V and 2 bases from J; junction bases left unmatched: 3. CDR3 region: CASSSLGGPAETLYF. The CDR3 bases that were read are TGTGCCAGCAGTTCACTGGGGGGGCCTGCAGAA.

The table lists this clone with many counts. Gene names and germline match the mouse. The sequence runs out 4 residues before the end of the CDR3; the remainder is reconstructed from the germline J gene. The chain combines TRBV13-2 with TRBJ1-1, with D perhaps matching TRBD1 (6 bases). Germline V CDR1 and CDR2: NNHNN, SYGAGS (reference sequence). The CDR3 is 14 residues long. The V and J ends lost 3 bases and 0 bases respectively, with 9 bases between them. This CDR3 reads CASGGGTTNTEVFF. The sequenced CDR3 bases are TGTGCCAGCGGTGGAGGGACAACAAACACA.

This clone was seen repeatedly, ten times or more. Gene names and germline match the mouse. The read gets to within 4 residues of the CDR3 end, and the germline J gene fills in the rest. The chain combines TRBV5 with TRBJ2-5; TRBD2 is a possible D gene (5 bases). The CDR3 loop spans 12 amino acids. Germline CDR1 reads LGHNA; CDR2 reads YNLKQL (reference sequence). The CDR3 spells CASSQWGDTQYF. The CDR3 DNA, read in part, is TGTGCCAGCAGCCAATGGGGAGAC.

This clone has just a few counts. With a much larger clone just one base away, this may be a read error. These gene names are mouse names. The read falls 4 residues short of the CDR3 end, and the missing part is taken from the germline J gene. V is TRBV14 and J is TRBJ2-7; 11 positions match TRBD2. The CDR3 loop spans 14 amino acids. Germline loops: CDR1 SGHDT, CDR2 FRDEAV. The CDR3 loop reads CASSLRDWGYEQYF. The sequenced CDR3 bases are TGTGCCAGCAGTCTCCGGGACTGGGGGTAT.

This clone is termed medium-sized. Genes here carry mouse names. The read is 4 residues too short to cover the CDR3 end, so that end is filled in from the germline J gene. J is TRBJ2-1 and V is TRBV14; D remains ambiguous. Trimming took 2 bases from V and 0 from J, leaving 6 bases between them. This CDR3 contains 14 residues. Germline-derived CDR1 and CDR2 are SGHDT and FRDEAV. The CDR3 here is CASSLQNNYAEQFF. The sequenced part of the CDR3 DNA is TGTGCCAGCAGTTTACAGAATAACTATGCT. The variable domain in full, completed from reference TRBV14 and TRBJ2-1, reads EAGVTQSPRYAVLQEGQAVSFWCDPISGHDTLYWYQQPRDQGPQLLVYFRDEAVIDNSQLPSDRFSAVRPKGTNSTLKIQSAKQGDTATYLCASSLQNNYAEQFFGPGTRLTVL.

This clone was counted many times. Genes here carry mouse names. CDR3 loop: CASGDSRTGQDTQYF. The CDR3 bases that were read are TGTGCCAGCGGTGATTCTAGGACTGGGCAAGAC. The chain combines TRBV13-2 with TRBJ2-5, with 8 bases identical to TRBD2. The read ends 4 residues before the CDR3 terminus; that terminus is restored from the germline J gene. This CDR3 spans 15 amino acids. V was pared by 1 base and J by 3 bases, with 4 bases of the junction left unmatched. CDR1 and CDR2 (germline): NNHNN, SYGAGS (reference sequence).

This clone ranks as medium-sized. The gene symbols are mouse symbols. The observed sequence ends 4 residues before the CDR3 terminus, with the missing tail filled in from the germline J gene. This chain joins TRBV13-3 and TRBJ1-2; 7 bases line up with TRBD1. This CDR3 has 16 amino acids. Germline V gene lookup returns CDR1 NNHDY and CDR2 SYVADS. J gave up 3 bases and V 0 bases, and 8 bases lay outside the gene matches. CDR3 amino acids: CASSDADREGDSDYTF. Incomplete CDR3 DNA: TGTGCCAGCAGTGATGCCGACAGGGAGGGGGACTCC.

In its sample, this clone was seen a few times. Gene names denote mouse genes. The CDR3 goes on 4 residues after the read ends, and that part is filled in from the germline J gene. V and J are TRBV5 and TRBJ2-5; 10 bases agree with TRBD2. V gave up 5 bases and J gave up 2 bases; unmatched junction bases: 1. The CDR3 runs to 14 residues. Germline V lookup: CDR1 LGHNA, CDR2 YNLKQL (reference sequence). The CDR3 sequence: CASSGLGAQDTQYF. The sequenced CDR3 bases are TGTGCCAGCAGCGGACTGGGGGCCCAAGAC.

This clone was recorded a few times. The gene symbols are mouse symbols. With the read ending 4 residues before the CDR3 end, the germline J gene is used to fill in that end. The V call is TRBV31, the J call TRBJ2-5; 11 bases are shared with TRBD2. The trim removed 0 bases at V and 3 bases at J, leaving 5 bases unmatched. The V gene's germline CDR1 is GKSSPN and CDR2 SITVG. This CDR3 comprises 16 residues. CDR3 DNA, as far as it was read: TGTGCCTGGAGTCTCCGGACTGGGGGGATTCAAGAC. It is translated as CAWSLRTGGIQD. The full CDR3 protein is CAWSLRTGGIQDTQYF.

This clone occurred many times. Genes here carry mouse names. Incomplete CDR3 DNA: TGTGCCTGGAGTCCCCCTGGGGACCAAGAC. This codes for CAWSPPGDQD. In full, the CDR3 reads CAWSPPGDQDTQYF. V and J are TRBV31 and TRBJ2-5; TRBD2 is a possible D gene (6 bases). Read coverage stops 4 residues before the CDR3 terminus; the germline J gene supplies the remainder. Trimming cost V 1 base and J 1 base, with 9 bases left between them. CDR3 length equals 14 residues. Per the germline V gene, CDR1 is GKSSPN and CDR2 is SITVG.

Many counts were recorded for this clone. The germline and genes are mouse ones. The observed sequence ends 4 residues before the CDR3 terminus, with the missing tail filled in from the germline J gene. The chain carries TRBV1 and TRBJ2-4, with 7 bases matching TRBD2. The V gene end was trimmed by 2 bases and the J gene end by 1 base; junction bases not matched to a gene: 0. CDR3 size: 14 residues. In germline, CDR1 is NSQYPW, CDR2 LRSPGD (reference sequence). The CDR3 spells CTCSALGGQNTLYF. The covered CDR3 bases are TGCACCTGCAGTGCACTGGGGGGTCAAAAC. Using reference TRBV1 and TRBJ2-4 for the parts outside the CDR3, the full variable domain is VTLLEQNPRWRLVPRGQAVNLRCILKNSQYPWMSWYQQDLQKQLQWLFTLRSPGDKEVKSLPGADYLATRVTDTELRLQVANMSQGRTLYCTCSALGGQNTLYFGAGTRLSVL.